This T cell receptor (beta chain) was documented in a study of blood T cell repertoires in COVID-19. The wider study: Samples taken during acute and convalescent COVID-19 were collected in the United States, Italy and Spain. PBMCs, B-cell-depleted T cells, or T cells provided the cDNA or gDNA that made up the material.

Deletions cut 0 bases from V and 2 bases from J, with 13 bases between. Germline V gene sequence: CDR1 KGHSY, CDR2 FQNENV. This CDR3 region has 16 residues. Only in-frame clones appear in the TCRdb table, and some are missing; sequencing was by immunoSEQ multiplex PCR. This sample has under 200,000 clones, with around 83% found just once. This TCR came from a man aged 45-65 years with active or convalescent COVID-19. This chain links TRBV16 with TRBJ2-5; D is uncertain. The source material was peripheral blood. CDR3 DNA sequence: TGTGCCAGCAGCCAATCGGCGGCGACTCCACAAGAGACCCAGTACTTC. This encodes CASSQSAATPQETQYF.